Following are 24 T cell receptor beta chains from one sample sequenced in a study of blood T cells in healthy people across ages. Alongside a J-beta primer mix, a sample-barcoded 5' primer served in a second PCR lasting roughly 7 to 12 cycles. TCRdb analysed the 5' RACE reads with MiXCR anew, one entry per CDR3 protein. The sample includes 450,000 to 700,000 distinct CDR3 sequences, approximately 30% seen only once; the top ten take approximately 17%. Sequencing input: blood. All receptors come from a woman between 65 and 79 years old in good health.

This clonotype has at least ten counts. This chain connects TRBV7-8 to TRBJ2-1, with 7 bases matching TRBD2. Germline loops: CDR1 SGHVS, CDR2 FQNEAQ. V lost 6 bases and J lost 7; bases outside the gene matches: 15. CDR3 length: 16 residues. The CDR3 loop reads CASRPGRAGVENEQFF. The CDR3 region has the DNA TGTGCCAGCAGACCGGGGAGGGCGGGGGTGGAAAATGAGCAGTTCTTC.

This chain connects TRBV19 to TRBJ1-2; 11 bases match TRBD1. This CDR3 region has 15 residues. The V and J ends lost 8 bases and 2 bases, in that order; junction bases with no gene match: 7. CDR1 is LNHDA and CDR2 is SQIVND in the germline V gene (reference sequence). The CDR3 DNA sequence: TGTGCCAGTTCGCCGGACAGGGGGCGGAACTATGGCTACACCTTC. It codes for CASSPDRGRNYGYTF. The whole variable domain, remainder taken from reference TRBV19 and TRBJ1-2, is DGGITQSPKYLFRKEGQNVTLSCEQNLNHDAMYWYRQDPGQGLRLIYYSQIVNDFQKGDIAEGYSVSREKKESFPLTVTSAQKNPTAFYLCASSPDRGRNYGYTFGSGTRLTVV.

In this sample, this clonotype turned up once. The chain recombines TRBV9 with TRBJ2-1; tentative D call: TRBD2 (7 bases). There are 16 residues in the CDR3. The V end lost 0 bases, the J end lost 4 bases, and 14 bases lay between the germline ends. The germline CDR1 and CDR2 sequences are SGDLS and YYNGEE. CDR3 residues: CASSVGGGGYYNEQFF. CDR3 DNA: TGTGCCAGCAGCGTAGGAGGGGGGGGCTATTACAATGAGCAGTTCTTC.

The table lists this clonotype with a few counts. The chain combines TRBV27 with TRBJ2-7; D is perhaps TRBD1 or TRBD2 (5 bases each). From germline, CDR1 is MNHEY and CDR2 SMNVEV (reference sequence). The CDR3 contains 15 residues. The V gene lost 8 bases and the J gene lost 3 bases, with 20 bases spanning the gap. This chain's CDR3 is CASGNRDRIFYEQYF. The CDR3 nucleotides are TGTGCCAGCGGTAACCGGGACCGAATATTCTACGAGCAGTACTTC.

The CDR3: CATSRDLVSSTDTQYF. The CDR3 DNA is TGTGCCACCAGCAGAGACCTGGTGTCTAGCACAGATACGCAGTATTTT. The chain employs TRBV15 and TRBJ2-3; no clear D gene. V was clipped by 0 bases and J by 0 bases, with 10 bases between them. The CDR3 covers 16 residues. Per the germline V gene, CDR1 is LNHNV and CDR2 is YYDKDF (reference sequence).

The rearrangement links TRBV15 to TRBJ2-5; 9 nucleotides line up with TRBD2. CDR3 length equals 16 residues. Germline assignment: CDR1 LNHNV and CDR2 YYDKDF (reference sequence). After removal of 5 bases from V and 4 bases from J, the junction contained 11 bases not matched to a gene. This chain's CDR3 is CATSGFSGGGVETQYF. The CDR3 nucleotides are TGTGCCACCAGCGGGTTTAGCGGGGGCGGTGTAGAGACCCAGTACTTC.

This clonotype has a handful of counts. The gene calls are TRBV10-3 and TRBJ2-5; TRBD2 agrees at 7 bases. After removal of 4 bases from V and 4 bases from J, the junction contained 0 bases not matched to a gene. The CDR3 extends over 12 amino acids. Looked up from germline, CDR1 is ENHRY and CDR2 is SYGVKD. Here the CDR3 reads CAISGGGETQYF. Here the CDR3 DNA reads TGTGCCATCAGTGGGGGGGGAGAGACCCAGTACTTC.

The rearrangement links TRBV30 to TRBJ2-7; no reliable D call. Between the trimmed V and J ends, which lost 2 bases and 2 bases, there was a span of 10 bases. The CDR3 has 13 amino acids. Germline V gives CDR1 GTSNPN, CDR2 SVGIG (reference sequence). As DNA, the CDR3 is TGTGCCTGGAGTATAACATCAACCTACGAGCAGTACTTC. It is translated as CAWSITSTYEQYF.

This clonotype occurred a few times. The chain has TRBV6-2 or TRBV6-3 and TRBJ1-3, with no clear D. With 3 bases removed from V and 2 bases from J, the gap between germline ends came to 8 bases. Germline CDR1 and CDR2: MNHEY and SVGEGT. The CDR3 is made up of 14 amino acids. CDR3 loop: CASSYSGPGNTIYF. CDR3 coding DNA: TGTGCCAGCAGTTATTCCGGGCCTGGAAACACCATATATTTT.

This rearrangement joins TRBV27 to TRBJ1-1, with TRBD1 as a possible D gene (5 bases). The CDR3 sequence is 14 residues long. Germline assignment: CDR1 MNHEY and CDR2 SMNVEV (reference sequence). V dropped 2 bases and J dropped 7 bases, with 14 bases sitting between them. CDR3 in amino acids: CASSLNWGVGEAFF. For the CDR3, the DNA is TGTGCCAGCAGTTTAAATTGGGGGGTCGGTGAAGCTTTCTTT.

V is TRBV20-1 and J is TRBJ1-5, with D perhaps TRBD1 (5 bases). This CDR3 is built from 15 residues. The V gene's germline CDR1 is DFQATT and CDR2 SNEGSKA (reference sequence). V was pared by 0 bases and J by 0 bases, with 9 bases between. CDR3: CSARELGRSNQPQHF. CDR3 sequence (DNA): TGCAGTGCTAGAGAATTGGGACGTAGCAATCAGCCCCAGCATTTT.

This chain joins TRBV20-1 and TRBJ2-7; 8 bases fit TRBD2. CDR1 DFQATT and CDR2 SNEGSKA come from the germline V gene (reference sequence). The CDR3 runs to 13 residues. Trimming cost V 3 bases and J 2 bases; bases outside gene matches: 3. The CDR3 nucleotides are TGCAGTGCTAGCCCGGGACTAGCCTACGAGCAGTACTTC. It translates to CSASPGLAYEQYF.

The chain couples TRBV20-1 to TRBJ2-4; the D call may be TRBD1 or TRBD2 (5 bases each). Germline assignment: CDR1 DFQATT and CDR2 SNEGSKA (reference sequence). Trimming stripped 3 bases from V and 5 bases from J, with 17 bases between. This CDR3 region has 15 residues. CDR3 protein: CSARDIVGDENIQYF. The CDR3 DNA sequence: TGCAGTGCTAGGGATATTGTGGGGGATGAAAACATTCAGTACTTC.

The chain employs TRBV15 and TRBJ2-1, with TRBD2 identical over 8 bases. Germline assignment: CDR1 LNHNV and CDR2 YYDKDF (reference sequence). V shed 1 base and J 2 bases; nucleotides not matched to a gene: 4. The CDR3 consists of 16 residues. This CDR3 is CATSRGRAGAYNEQFF. DNA for the CDR3: TGTGCCACCAGCAGAGGACGAGCGGGGGCCTACAATGAGCAGTTCTTC.

Regarding this clonotype: This clone may be a read error of a much larger clone one base away. The CDR3 DNA reads TGCAGCGTTGACGAGGGTTACGAGCAGTACTTC. It yields the protein CSVDEGYEQYF. The chain couples TRBV29-1 to TRBJ2-7; weak D call: TRBD2 (5 bases). CDR1 is SQVTM, CDR2 ANQGSEA, per germline. CDR3 length: 11 residues. Trimming pared 3 bases from V and 4 bases from J, leaving 7 bases between.

With regard to this clonotype: Since a much larger clone is just one base distant, this may be a read error. The V and J genes are TRBV5-4 and TRBJ2-5; no firm D call. Trimming took off 2 bases at V and 3 bases at J, with 11 bases between the two ends. The CDR3 length is 14 residues. Germline loops: CDR1 SGHNT, CDR2 YYREEE (reference sequence). CDR3 protein: CASSFGTRKETQYF. The DNA of the CDR3 is TGTGCCAGCAGCTTTGGAACAAGGAAAGAGACCCAGTACTTC.

There are a few counts of this clonotype. The chain couples TRBV28 to TRBJ1-1; 10 bases align to TRBD1. V was clipped by 2 bases and J by 4 bases; unmatched bases: 4. CDR1 MDHEN and CDR2 SYDVKM come from the germline V gene. This CDR3 region has 15 residues. CDR3 nucleotides: TGTGCCAGCAGTTTACCTGGACAGGGGGGCACTGAAGCTTTCTTT. Translation: CASSLPGQGGTEAFF.

The CDR3 nucleotides read TGTGCCAGCAGTTTTGGGGACAGGGGCCGAAGGGCCCAGCATTTT. Protein sequence: CASSFGDRGRRAQHF. The V call is TRBV12-3 or TRBV12-4, the J call TRBJ1-5; 10 bases align to TRBD1. The J segment lost 11 bases and the V segment lost 3 bases, leaving 10 bases of the junction unmatched. CDR3 length: 15 amino acids.

This clonotype was counted a few times. The V and J genes are TRBV7-3 and TRBJ1-1; D remains unclear. The CDR3 length is 13 residues. V lost 5 bases and J lost 4, with 11 bases in between. CDR1 is SGHTA, CDR2 FQGTGA, per germline. The CDR3 DNA is TGTGCCAGCAGCCTCCACTTTTCCACTGAAGCTTTCTTT. Amino acid sequence: CASSLHFSTEAFF.

The chain joins TRBV6-6 to TRBJ2-7, with TRBD1 identical over 9 bases. After removal of 5 bases from V and 5 bases from J, the junction contained 7 bases not matched to a gene. CDR3 size: 14 residues. The germline V gene encodes CDR1 MNHNY and CDR2 SVGAGI (reference sequence). The CDR3 DNA reads as TGTGCCAGCAGTACTACAGGGGGCGGGAACGAGCAGTACTTC. Translation: CASSTTGGGNEQYF.

This clonotype has a handful of counts. The chain carries TRBV6-1 and TRBJ2-3; TRBD2 matches at 7 bases. Germline V CDR1 and CDR2: MNHNS, SASEGT. The CDR3 extends over 17 amino acids. V gave up 1 base and J gave up 4 bases; unmatched junction bases: 11. The CDR3 is CASSEDYPNRGADTQYF. CDR3 bases: TGTGCCAGCAGTGAAGATTATCCAAATCGGGGGGCAGATACGCAGTATTTT.

The rearrangement uses TRBV5-1 and TRBJ2-3; a weak D match, TRBD1 (5 bases). CDR1 and CDR2 from the germline V gene are SGHRS and YFSETQ. The V end lost 5 bases, the J end lost 0 bases, and 13 bases lay between the germline ends. The CDR3 extends over 15 amino acids. CDR3 in DNA: TGCGCCAGCAGGAGGACGGCAGGGAGCACAGATACGCAGTATTTT. This translates into CASRRTAGSTDTQYF.

Remarks on this clonotype: The junction differs from germline at one of its ends, possibly a read error. The rearrangement uses TRBV20-1 and TRBJ2-7; D is uncertain. CDR1 and CDR2 (germline): DFQATT, SNEGSKA (reference sequence). The CDR3 extends over 12 amino acids. The CDR3 protein is CGATLMDYEQYF. Here the CDR3 DNA reads TGCGGTGCTACCCTTATGGACTACGAGCAGTACTTC.

This clonotype was recorded a few times. The chain joins TRBV5-1 to TRBJ1-4; D is perhaps TRBD1 (5 bases). V was clipped by 3 bases and J by 3 bases, with 9 bases between them. Germline V gives CDR1 SGHRS, CDR2 YFSETQ. This CDR3 is built from 14 residues. Here the CDR3 reads CASSSKGPNEKLFF. The CDR3 bases are TGCGCCAGCAGCTCCAAGGGGCCTAATGAAAAACTGTTTTTT.